A single sample gave rise to the 32 T cell receptor beta chains below, sequenced in a study of metastatic and nonmetastatic thyroid tumors. TCRdb reanalyzed the PCR reads with MiXCR. The table includes some 5,500 clones, 25% to 30% detected once. Patients were all untreated before their thyroid surgery. Sequencing input: adjacent normal tissue. These receptors were obtained from a female donor with papillary thyroid cancer or a benign thyroid nodule (not recorded which). Some clones in this sample may be carry-over from other donors' samples.

Within the sample, this clone is large. The rearrangement joins TRBV28 to TRBJ2-7; TRBD2 agrees at 16 bases. Germline CDR1 is MDHEN and CDR2 is SYDVKM. After removal of 3 bases from V and 0 bases from J, the junction contained 5 bases not matched to a gene. The CDR3 spans 18 residues. CDR3 sequence reads: CASSLGLAGGPGSYEQYF. The CDR3, as DNA: TGTGCCAGCAGTTTGGGACTAGCGGGAGGGCCGGGCTCCTACGAGCAGTACTTC.

This clone was seen more than once but under ten times. This could be a read error, since a much larger clone is one nucleotide away. This sequence joins TRBV7-2 and TRBJ1-6, with a weak D call TRBD1 (5 bases). Trimming cost V 5 bases and J 6 bases, with 5 bases left between them. In germline, CDR1 is SGHTA, CDR2 FQGNSA. CDR3 length: 12 amino acids. CDR3 loop: CASSQGNSPLHF. DNA of the CDR3: TGTGCCAGCAGCCAGGGTAATTCACCCCTCCACTTT.

This clone has only a few counts. This chain uses TRBV6-2 or TRBV6-3 with TRBJ2-1; perhaps D is TRBD1 or TRBD2 (5 bases each). The V end was cut by 6 bases, the J end by 11 bases, with 14 bases between. The germline V gene has CDR1 MNHEY and CDR2 SVGEGT. The CDR3 length is 12 residues. CDR3 loop: CASSMVGTKQFF. The CDR3 DNA reads as TGTGCCAGCAGCATGGTTGGGACCAAGCAGTTCTTC.

This clone was recorded a few times. The chain is built from TRBV6-1 and TRBJ2-7, with 13 positions matching TRBD2. Germline V gives CDR1 MNHNS, CDR2 SASEGT. The V and J ends lost 6 bases and 1 base, in that order; junction bases with no gene match: 0. The CDR3 extends over 14 amino acids. CDR3 loop: CASRGLAGSYEQYF. CDR3 nucleotide sequence: TGTGCCAGCAGGGGACTAGCGGGGTCCTACGAGCAGTACTTC.

The rearrangement links TRBV12-3 or TRBV12-4 to TRBJ2-1, with no clear D. This CDR3 is built from 14 residues. Between the trimmed V and J ends, which lost 5 bases and 0 bases, there was a span of 8 bases. CDR3 bases: TGTGCCAGCAGTGGAGAAAGCTCCTACAATGAGCAGTTCTTC. Residues: CASSGESSYNEQFF.

This clone was seen a few times. The chain carries TRBV6-1 and TRBJ1-6, with a tentative D call TRBD1 (6 bases). Germline CDR1 and CDR2: MNHNS and SASEGT. Trimming shortened V by 7 bases and J by 9 bases, and 25 bases separated the two germline ends. The CDR3 runs 17 residues. The CDR3 DNA reads as TGTGCCAGCACCGATGATTTCAGGGGTGGATCAGGTTCACCCCTCCACTTT. Amino acid sequence: CASTDDFRGGSGSPLHF.

The CDR3 loop is CASSGQGYNQPQHF. As DNA, the CDR3 is TGTGCCAGCAGTGGACAGGGATACAATCAGCCCCAGCATTTT. The J gene is TRBJ1-5, the V gene TRBV6-1; 7 bases are a match to TRBD1. The CDR3 runs to 14 residues. Losses at the gene ends were 4 bases for V and 3 bases for J; bases not matched to a gene: 3. Germline CDR1 is MNHNS and CDR2 is SASEGT.

This clone has only a few counts. Relative to the germline gene, one junction end is altered; a read error may explain this. V is TRBV12-3 or TRBV12-4 and J is TRBJ1-2, with D uncertain. The CDR3 consists of 13 residues. The CDR3 bases are TGTTCCAGCAGCTACCGTACAGTGGATGGCCACACCTTC. This gives the protein CSSSYRTVDGHTF.

The J gene is TRBJ1-5, the V gene TRBV19; D is undetermined. CDR1 and CDR2 (germline): LNHDA, SQIVND (reference sequence). The CDR3 spans 15 residues. V was cut by 7 bases and J by 5 bases, with 18 bases left in between. CDR3 nucleotides: TGTGCCAGTACCCCCAGTGGGCCCGCCGATCAGCCCCAGCATTTT. It specifies CASTPSGPADQPQHF.

This clone counts as medium-sized. J is TRBJ2-2 and V is TRBV7-9; tentative D call: TRBD1 (6 bases). This CDR3 spans 16 amino acids. V was clipped by 5 bases and J by 0 bases, with 13 bases between them. CDR1 and CDR2 from the germline V gene are SEHNR and FQNEAQ (reference sequence). This CDR3 is CASSPGQLTNTGELFF. CDR3 bases: TGTGCCAGCAGCCCCGGACAGTTAACGAACACCGGGGAGCTGTTTTTT.

This clone was counted between two and nine times. V usage is TRBV2 and J usage is TRBJ2-7, with TRBD2 as a possible D gene (5 bases). The germline gives CDR1 SNHLY, CDR2 FYNNEI. The CDR3 contains 12 residues. V lost 9 bases to trimming and J lost 3 bases, with 12 bases between them. This chain's CDR3 is CASSSGYYEQYF. CDR3 coding DNA: TGTGCCAGTTCGTCGGGGTACTACGAGCAGTACTTC.

The chain joins TRBV9 to TRBJ2-7; D gene unclear. The germline V and J ends were trimmed by 0 bases and 5 bases, with 12 bases remaining between them. The CDR3 has 14 residues. CDR1 is SGDLS, CDR2 YYNGEE, per germline. In nucleotides, the CDR3 is TGTGCCAGCAGCGTAGATCTCTCCTTTGACGAGCAGTACTTC. Its translation is CASSVDLSFDEQYF.

The chain is built from TRBV5-1 and TRBJ1-1, with unresolved D. V was clipped by 0 bases and J by 1 base, with 10 bases between them. The length of the CDR3 is 15 residues. Germline CDR1 and CDR2: SGHRS and YFSETQ. CDR3 nucleotide sequence: TGCGCCAGCAGCTTGGACTTTACTCCGAACACTGAAGCTTTCTTT. Amino acids: CASSLDFTPNTEAFF.

In its sample, this clone is medium-sized. V and J are TRBV30 and TRBJ2-7; D could derive from TRBD1 or TRBD2 (5 bases each). Germline loops: CDR1 GTSNPN, CDR2 SVGIG (reference sequence). CDR3 length: 12 amino acids. Trimming stripped 1 base from V and 5 bases from J, with 9 bases between. Here the CDR3 reads CAWSAQGDEQYF. The CDR3 DNA is TGTGCCTGGAGTGCCCAGGGAGACGAGCAGTACTTC.

The chain recombines TRBV30 with TRBJ2-7; no firm D call. With 4 bases removed from V and 0 bases from J, the gap between germline ends came to 13 bases. The CDR3 has 14 residues. Germline CDR1 and CDR2: GTSNPN and SVGIG (reference sequence). CDR3 sequence (DNA): TGTGCCTGGAAAACGGACCGCCGCTCCTACGAGCAGTACTTC. Translated, it gives CAWKTDRRSYEQYF.

The V gene is TRBV6-2 or TRBV6-3, the J gene TRBJ2-1; 10 bases line up with TRBD2. Germline loops: CDR1 MNHEY, CDR2 SVGEGT. There are 15 residues in the CDR3. Trimming at V came to 2 bases and at J to 7 bases, leaving 5 bases not matched to a gene. CDR3 nucleotides: TGTGCCAGCAGTTACCCTAGCGGGAGATTGAATGAGCAGTTCTTC. Amino acid sequence: CASSYPSGRLNEQFF.

The chain carries TRBV11-1 and TRBJ1-1, with D possibly being TRBD1 (6 bases). V shed 3 bases and J shed 1 base, with 12 bases lying between them. The CDR3 is made up of 15 amino acids. The germline gives CDR1 SGHAT, CDR2 FQDESV (reference sequence). CDR3 amino acids: CASSLGDRPNTEAFF. CDR3 nucleotide sequence: TGTGCCAGCAGCTTGGGTGACAGGCCGAACACTGAAGCTTTCTTT.

By sample fraction, this clone is medium-sized (0.01 to 0.1%). CDR3 in DNA: TGTGCCAGCAGTGTGGGAGGGAACACCGGGGAGCTGTTTTTT. This encodes CASSVGGNTGELFF. The chain employs TRBV2 and TRBJ2-2; tentatively, D is TRBD2 (6 bases). Per the germline V gene, CDR1 is SNHLY and CDR2 is FYNNEI. Trimming took off 4 bases at V and 1 base at J, with 7 bases between the two ends. CDR3 length: 14 residues. Complete variable domain (other parts from reference TRBV2 and TRBJ2-2): EPEVTQTPSHQVTQMGQEVILRCVPISNHLYFYWYRQILGQKVEFLVSFYNNEISEKSEIFDDQFSVERPDGSNFTLKIRSTKLEDSAMYFCASSVGGNTGELFFGEGSRLTVL.

The rearrangement uses TRBV7-6 and TRBJ1-1; D might be TRBD1 (5 bases). Trimming shortened V by 1 base and J by 4 bases, and 7 bases separated the two germline ends. This CDR3 has 13 amino acids. Germline loops: CDR1 SGHVS, CDR2 FNYEAQ. The DNA of the CDR3 is TGTGCCAGCAGCTTAGGGGGGAGCACTGAAGCTTTCTTT. Its protein is CASSLGGSTEAFF.

This clone is medium-sized in the sample. The V call is TRBV10-3, the J call TRBJ2-2, with no clear D. V lost 8 bases and J lost 4, with 8 bases in between. This CDR3 has 12 residues. From germline, CDR1 is ENHRY and CDR2 SYGVKD. CDR3 DNA: TGTGCCATCCTTGTGGTCACCGGGGAGCTGTTTTTT. Amino acids: CAILVVTGELFF.

This clone has more than one count but fewer than ten. This sequence joins TRBV6-2 or TRBV6-3 and TRBJ2-7, with D perhaps matching TRBD1 or TRBD2 (5 bases each). Germline CDR1 reads MNHEY; CDR2 reads SVGEGT. The CDR3 spans 15 residues. V was shortened by 5 bases and J by 3 bases, with 17 bases between the two germline ends. The CDR3 loop reads CASSRRDLRLYEQYF. CDR3 DNA: TGTGCCAGCAGTCGCCGGGACCTACGTCTCTACGAGCAGTACTTC.

The table lists this clone with a few counts. The final CDR3 position lacks the conserved phenylalanine or tryptophan, pointing to a likely read error. This chain joins TRBV29-1 and TRBJ2-7, with 7 bases aligning to TRBD1. The CDR3 runs 14 residues. With 6 bases clipped from V and 2 bases from J, the junction kept 10 bases outside the gene matches. Germline V gene data show CDR1 as SQVTM and CDR2 as ANQGSEA. The CDR3 DNA reads as TGCAGCGTCCAAGCATCGGGACAGCCCTACGAGCAGTACTCC. Translation: CSVQASGQPYEQYS.

As concerns this clone: Being one base from a much bigger clone, this may be a read error. In the same sample, other DNA sequences code for this CDR3. This CDR3 reads CARLTGTGCGNTIYF. CDR3 coding DNA: TGTGCCAGACTGACAGGGACTGGGTGCGGAAACACCATATATTTC. V and J are TRBV3-1 and TRBJ1-3; 7 bases fit TRBD1. Germline-derived CDR1 and CDR2 are LGHDT and YNNKEL (reference sequence). The CDR3 covers 15 residues.

The table lists this clone with a few counts. This rearrangement joins TRBV28 to TRBJ2-3, with unresolved D. This CDR3 spans 18 amino acids. The germline CDR1 and CDR2 sequences are MDHEN and SYDVKM. Trimming pared 3 bases from V and 5 bases from J, leaving 24 bases between. The CDR3, as DNA: TGTGCCAGCAGTTTCATTACAAGGGCAGACACCACGGAAGATACGCAGTATTTT. Its translation: CASSFITRADTTEDTQYF.

Ten or more counts support this clone. V gene TRBV7-9 combines with J gene TRBJ1-4; 7 bases agree with TRBD1. This CDR3 is built from 14 residues. J lost 5 bases, V lost 0 bases, and 0 bases had no gene match. CDR1 is SEHNR, CDR2 FQNEAQ, per germline (reference sequence). CDR3 sequence reads: CASSLAGQNEKLFF. The CDR3 DNA reads TGTGCCAGCAGCTTAGCGGGACAGAATGAAAAACTGTTTTTT.

In its sample, this clone was seen a few times. The chain has TRBV7-9 and TRBJ2-5, with 10 positions matching TRBD1. CDR1 is SEHNR and CDR2 is FQNEAQ in the germline V gene (reference sequence). The CDR3 contains 16 residues. After removal of 5 bases from V and 5 bases from J, the junction contained 11 bases not matched to a gene. The CDR3 DNA sequence: TGTGCCAGCAGCAACCGGGACAGGGGTGTTTTCGAGACCCAGTACTTC. Its translation is CASSNRDRGVFETQYF.

A few counts support this clone. The chain is built from TRBV30 and TRBJ2-7; 9 bases line up with TRBD1. V lost 2 bases and J lost 3; bases outside the gene matches: 5. Germline assignment: CDR1 GTSNPN and CDR2 SVGIG (reference sequence). This CDR3 has 14 residues. CDR3 bases: TGTGCCTGGAGTCGGGGACAGGGAGTCTACGAGCAGTACTTC. Its translation: CAWSRGQGVYEQYF.

The chain uses TRBV19 and TRBJ1-2, with a possible D match to TRBD1 (5 bases). Germline lookup yields CDR1 LNHDA and CDR2 SQIVND (reference sequence). The CDR3 covers 15 residues. Trimming removed 4 bases from V and 4 bases from J, with 16 bases in between. CDR3 protein: CASSNTGPIFYGYTF. As DNA, the CDR3 is TGTGCCAGTAGTAACACAGGACCGATTTTCTATGGCTACACCTTC.

This clone counts as medium-sized. The V gene is TRBV6-5, the J gene TRBJ1-6; 7 bases align to TRBD1. V dropped 6 bases and J dropped 0; count of bases not matched to a gene: 14. The CDR3 totals 19 residues. The germline CDR1 and CDR2 sequences are MNHEY and SVGAGI. The CDR3 sequence: CASRSSWDRPSSYNSPLHF. In nucleotides, the CDR3 is TGTGCCAGCAGAAGCTCCTGGGACAGACCGAGCTCCTATAATTCACCCCTCCACTTT.

In this sample, this clone turned up many times. The V and J genes are TRBV7-2 and TRBJ2-1; 8 nucleotides align to TRBD1. CDR3 length equals 16 residues. V lost 1 base, J lost 6 bases, and 8 bases stayed unmatched. The V gene's germline CDR1 is SGHTA and CDR2 FQGNSA. For the CDR3, the DNA is TGTGCCAGCAGCTTAGGAGCAGGGGGCGCTCGCAATGAGCAGTTCTTC. Translating it yields CASSLGAGGARNEQFF.

This rearrangement joins TRBV5-1 to TRBJ2-7; 8 bases fit TRBD2. The CDR3 sequence is 17 residues long. Losses at the gene ends were 4 bases for V and 3 bases for J; bases not matched to a gene: 15. Germline CDR1 is SGHRS and CDR2 is YFSETQ. The CDR3 sequence: CASSLPRGREEYYEQYF. In DNA, the CDR3 is TGCGCCAGCAGCCTGCCTCGTGGGCGGGAGGAATACTACGAGCAGTACTTC.

The V gene is TRBV6-5, the J gene TRBJ2-2, with D tentatively TRBD2 (6 bases). There are 15 residues in the CDR3. Germline loops: CDR1 MNHEY, CDR2 SVGAGI. Trimming removed 0 bases at V and 8 bases at J, with 13 bases between. The CDR3: CASSYSDAGLGELFF. Written as DNA, the CDR3 is TGTGCCAGCAGTTACTCGGACGCGGGGTTGGGGGAGCTGTTTTTT.